Reported below is one TCR beta chain. Trimming removed 2 bases from V and 1 base from J, with 12 bases in between. CDR1 LNHDA and CDR2 SQIVND come from the germline V gene (reference sequence). The CDR3 runs to 16 residues. This sample is drawn from a study of radiation and T cells in renal cell carcinoma. As to time point: blood 2 weeks post-SBRT. The treatment denotes: 15 Gy SBRT to primary tumor, nephrectomy 4 weeks later. The patient's renal cell carcinoma had clear cell pathology. TCRdb keeps only in-frame clones here, not all; method: immunoSEQ multiplex PCR. The data contain about 150,000 clones, 87% of them seen just once; the ten biggest clones take up under 15%.

The rearrangement links TRBV19 to TRBJ1-5, with D tentatively TRBD1 (6 bases). The clonotype originates from a woman in her fifties or sixties with renal cell carcinoma. Sequenced here: blood, sampled from a patient whose treatment included radiotherapy and nephrectomy. CDR3 nucleotides: TGTGCCAGTAGTATAAAGGGGGGATCCAGCAATCAGCCCCAGCATTTT. Its translation: CASSIKGGSSNQPQHF.